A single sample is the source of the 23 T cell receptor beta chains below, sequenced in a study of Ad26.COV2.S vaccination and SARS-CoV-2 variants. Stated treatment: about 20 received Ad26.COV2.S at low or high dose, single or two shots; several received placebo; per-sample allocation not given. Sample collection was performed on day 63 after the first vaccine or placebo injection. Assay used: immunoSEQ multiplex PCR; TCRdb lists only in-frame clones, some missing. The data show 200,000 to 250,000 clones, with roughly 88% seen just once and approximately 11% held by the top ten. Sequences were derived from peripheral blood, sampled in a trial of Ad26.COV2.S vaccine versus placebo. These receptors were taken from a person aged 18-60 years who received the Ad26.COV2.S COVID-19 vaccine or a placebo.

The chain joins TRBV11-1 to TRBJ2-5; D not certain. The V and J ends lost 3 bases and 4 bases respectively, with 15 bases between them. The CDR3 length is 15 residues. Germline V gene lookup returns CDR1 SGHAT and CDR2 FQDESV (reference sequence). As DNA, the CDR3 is TGTGCCAGCAGCTTCAGCATTAGGGCCACAGAGACCCAGTACTTC. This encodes CASSFSIRATETQYF.

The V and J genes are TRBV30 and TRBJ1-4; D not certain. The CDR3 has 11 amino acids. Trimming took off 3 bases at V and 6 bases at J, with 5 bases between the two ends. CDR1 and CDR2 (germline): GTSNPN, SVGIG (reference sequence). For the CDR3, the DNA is TGTGCCTGGAGCGCCGATGAAAAACTGTTTTTT. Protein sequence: CAWSADEKLFF.

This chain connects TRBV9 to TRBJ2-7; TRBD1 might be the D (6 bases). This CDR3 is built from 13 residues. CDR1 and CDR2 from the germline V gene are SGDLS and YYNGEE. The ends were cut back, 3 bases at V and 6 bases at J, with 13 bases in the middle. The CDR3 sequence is CASSDHRGGEQYF. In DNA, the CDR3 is TGTGCCAGCAGCGACCACAGAGGGGGCGAGCAGTACTTC.

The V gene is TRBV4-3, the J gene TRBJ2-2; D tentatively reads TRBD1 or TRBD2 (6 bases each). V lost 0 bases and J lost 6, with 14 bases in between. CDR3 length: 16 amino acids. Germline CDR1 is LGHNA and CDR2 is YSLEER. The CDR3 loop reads CASSQDPGAAPGELFF. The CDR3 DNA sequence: TGCGCCAGCAGCCAAGATCCGGGGGCCGCCCCCGGGGAGCTGTTTTTT.

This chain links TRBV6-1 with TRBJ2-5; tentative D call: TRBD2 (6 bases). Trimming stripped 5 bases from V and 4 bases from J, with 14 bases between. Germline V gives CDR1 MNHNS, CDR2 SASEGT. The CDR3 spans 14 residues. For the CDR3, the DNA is TGTGCCAGCAGTTATCGAGGGACTGGAGAGACCCAGTACTTC. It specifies CASSYRGTGETQYF.

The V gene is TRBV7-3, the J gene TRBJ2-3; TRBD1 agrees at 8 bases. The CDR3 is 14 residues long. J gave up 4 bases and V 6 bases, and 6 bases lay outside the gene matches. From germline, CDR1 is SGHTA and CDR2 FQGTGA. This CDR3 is CASRRTQGADTQYF. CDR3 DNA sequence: TGTGCCAGCAGGCGTACACAGGGGGCAGATACGCAGTATTTT.

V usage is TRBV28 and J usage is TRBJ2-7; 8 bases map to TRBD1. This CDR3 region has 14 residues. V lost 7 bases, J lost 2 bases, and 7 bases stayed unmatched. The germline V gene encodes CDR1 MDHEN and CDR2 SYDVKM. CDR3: CASTLGTGAYEQYF. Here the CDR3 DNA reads TGTGCCAGCACCTTAGGGACAGGAGCCTACGAGCAGTACTTC.

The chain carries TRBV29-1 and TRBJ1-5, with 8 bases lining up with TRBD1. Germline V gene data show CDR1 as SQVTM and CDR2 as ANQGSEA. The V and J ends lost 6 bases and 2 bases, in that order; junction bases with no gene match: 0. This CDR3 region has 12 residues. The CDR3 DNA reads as TGCAGCGTGGGACAGGGCAATCAGCCCCAGCATTTT. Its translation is CSVGQGNQPQHF.

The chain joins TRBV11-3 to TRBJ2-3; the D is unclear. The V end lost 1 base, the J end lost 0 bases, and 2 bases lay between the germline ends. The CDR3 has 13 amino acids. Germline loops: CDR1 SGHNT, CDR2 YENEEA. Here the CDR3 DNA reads TGTGCCAGCAGCTTAGTCAGCACAGATACGCAGTATTTT. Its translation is CASSLVSTDTQYF.

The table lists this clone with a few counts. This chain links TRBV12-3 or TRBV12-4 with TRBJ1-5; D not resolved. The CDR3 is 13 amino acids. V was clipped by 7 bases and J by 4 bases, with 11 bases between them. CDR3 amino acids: CASTKGENQPQHF. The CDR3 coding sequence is TGTGCCAGCACCAAAGGAGAAAATCAGCCCCAGCATTTT.

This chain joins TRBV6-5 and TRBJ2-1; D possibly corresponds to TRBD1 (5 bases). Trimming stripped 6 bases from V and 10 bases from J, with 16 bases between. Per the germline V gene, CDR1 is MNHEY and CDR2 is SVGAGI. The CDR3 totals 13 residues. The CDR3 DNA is TGTGCCAGCAGCAAGTCCAGGGCCACGGAGCAGTTCTTC. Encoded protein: CASSKSRATEQFF.

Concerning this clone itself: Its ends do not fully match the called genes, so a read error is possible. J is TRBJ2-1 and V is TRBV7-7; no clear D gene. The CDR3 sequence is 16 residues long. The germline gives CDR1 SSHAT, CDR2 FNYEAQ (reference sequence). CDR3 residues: CASSLGIDPSYNEQFF. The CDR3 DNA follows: TGTGCTAGCAGCTTAGGGATAGACCCCTCCTACAATGAGCAGTTCTTC.

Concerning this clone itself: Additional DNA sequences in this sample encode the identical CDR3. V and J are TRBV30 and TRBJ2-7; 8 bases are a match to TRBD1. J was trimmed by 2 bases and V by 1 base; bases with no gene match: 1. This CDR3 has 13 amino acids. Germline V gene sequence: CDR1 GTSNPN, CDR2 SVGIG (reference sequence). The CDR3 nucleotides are TGTGCCTGGAGTGGGACAGGGCCCTACGAGCAGTACTTC. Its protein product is CAWSGTGPYEQYF.

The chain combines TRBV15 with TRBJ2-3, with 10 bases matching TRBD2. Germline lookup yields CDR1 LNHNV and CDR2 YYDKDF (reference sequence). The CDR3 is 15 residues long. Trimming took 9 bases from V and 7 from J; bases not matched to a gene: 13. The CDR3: CATNGLAGAGNTQYF. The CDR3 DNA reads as TGTGCCACTAATGGGCTAGCGGGAGCGGGGAATACGCAGTATTTT.

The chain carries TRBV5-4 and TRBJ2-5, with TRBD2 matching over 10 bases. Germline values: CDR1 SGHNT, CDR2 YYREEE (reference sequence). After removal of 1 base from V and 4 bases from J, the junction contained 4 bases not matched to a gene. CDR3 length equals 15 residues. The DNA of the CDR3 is TGTGCCAGCAGCTTGTCTAGCGGGGGAAGAGAGACCCAGTACTTC. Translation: CASSLSSGGRETQYF.

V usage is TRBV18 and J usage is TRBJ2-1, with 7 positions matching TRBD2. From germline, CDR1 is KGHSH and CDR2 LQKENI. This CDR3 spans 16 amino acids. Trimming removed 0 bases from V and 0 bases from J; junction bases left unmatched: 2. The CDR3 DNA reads TGTGCCAGCTCACCACCGGGGGGGGGCTCCTACAATGAGCAGTTCTTC. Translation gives CASSPPGGGSYNEQFF. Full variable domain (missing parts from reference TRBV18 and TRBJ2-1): NAGVMQNPRHLVRRRGQEARLRCSPMKGHSHVYWYRQLPEEGLKFMVYLQKENIIDESGMPKERFSAEFPKEGPSILRIQQVVRGDSAAYFCASSPPGGGSYNEQFFGPGTRLTVL.

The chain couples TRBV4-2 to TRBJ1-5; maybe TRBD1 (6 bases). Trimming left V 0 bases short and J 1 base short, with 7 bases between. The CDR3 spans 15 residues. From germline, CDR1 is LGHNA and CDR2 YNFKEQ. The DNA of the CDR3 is TGTGCCAGCAGCCAAGAGACAGGAAGCAATCAGCCCCAGCATTTT. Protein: CASSQETGSNQPQHF.

CDR3: CASSAEGRSNQPQHF. CDR3 nucleotide sequence: TGTGCCAGCAGCGCCGAGGGGCGAAGCAATCAGCCCCAGCATTTT. The J gene is TRBJ1-5, the V gene TRBV7-2; D perhaps matches TRBD1 (5 bases). The CDR3 is made up of 15 amino acids. V lost 5 bases and J 1 base, leaving 12 bases between the germline ends. CDR1 is SGHTA and CDR2 is FQGNSA in the germline V gene.

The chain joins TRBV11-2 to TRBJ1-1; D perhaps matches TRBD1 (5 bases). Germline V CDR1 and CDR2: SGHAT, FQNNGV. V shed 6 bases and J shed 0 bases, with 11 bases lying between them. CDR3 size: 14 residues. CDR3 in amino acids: CASRPSGVNTEAFF. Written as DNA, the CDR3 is TGTGCCAGCAGGCCCTCGGGGGTGAACACTGAAGCTTTCTTT.

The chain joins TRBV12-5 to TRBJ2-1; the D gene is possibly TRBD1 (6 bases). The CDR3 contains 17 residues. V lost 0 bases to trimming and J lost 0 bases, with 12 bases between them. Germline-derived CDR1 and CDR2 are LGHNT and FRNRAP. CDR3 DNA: TGTGCTAGTGGTTTGGTCACTTCAGGGGTCTCCTACAATGAGCAGTTCTTC. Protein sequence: CASGLVTSGVSYNEQFF.

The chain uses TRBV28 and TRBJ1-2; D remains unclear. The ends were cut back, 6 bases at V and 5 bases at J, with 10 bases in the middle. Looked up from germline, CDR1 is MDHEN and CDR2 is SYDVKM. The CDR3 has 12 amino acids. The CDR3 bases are TGTGCCAGCAGGCTAGCCCCATATGGCTACACCTTC. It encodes CASRLAPYGYTF.

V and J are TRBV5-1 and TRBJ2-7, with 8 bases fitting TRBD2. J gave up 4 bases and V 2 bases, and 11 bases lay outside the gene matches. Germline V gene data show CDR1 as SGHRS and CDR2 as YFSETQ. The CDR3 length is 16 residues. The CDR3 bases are TGCGCCAGCAGCTTAGTGAGCGGCGCGGGGGGTTACGAGCAGTACTTC. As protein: CASSLVSGAGGYEQYF. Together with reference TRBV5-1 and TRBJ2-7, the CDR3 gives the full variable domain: KAGVTQTPRYLIKTRGQQVTLSCSPISGHRSVSWYQQTPGQGLQFLFEYFSETQRNKGNFPGRFSGRQFSNSRSEMNVSTLELGDSALYLCASSLVSGAGGYEQYFGPGTRLTVT.

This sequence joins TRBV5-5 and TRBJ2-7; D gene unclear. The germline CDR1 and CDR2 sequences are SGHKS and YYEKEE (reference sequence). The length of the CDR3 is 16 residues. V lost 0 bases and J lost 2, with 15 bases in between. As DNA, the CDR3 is TGTGCCAGCAGCTTGGCCTGGGATTCGCCAACCTACGAGCAGTACTTC. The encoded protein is CASSLAWDSPTYEQYF. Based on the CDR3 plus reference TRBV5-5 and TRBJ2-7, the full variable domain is DAGVTQSPTHLIKTRGQQVTLRCSPISGHKSVSWYQQVLGQGPQFIFQYYEKEERGRGNFPDRFSARQFPNYSSELNVNALLLGDSALYLCASSLAWDSPTYEQYFGPGTRLTVT.